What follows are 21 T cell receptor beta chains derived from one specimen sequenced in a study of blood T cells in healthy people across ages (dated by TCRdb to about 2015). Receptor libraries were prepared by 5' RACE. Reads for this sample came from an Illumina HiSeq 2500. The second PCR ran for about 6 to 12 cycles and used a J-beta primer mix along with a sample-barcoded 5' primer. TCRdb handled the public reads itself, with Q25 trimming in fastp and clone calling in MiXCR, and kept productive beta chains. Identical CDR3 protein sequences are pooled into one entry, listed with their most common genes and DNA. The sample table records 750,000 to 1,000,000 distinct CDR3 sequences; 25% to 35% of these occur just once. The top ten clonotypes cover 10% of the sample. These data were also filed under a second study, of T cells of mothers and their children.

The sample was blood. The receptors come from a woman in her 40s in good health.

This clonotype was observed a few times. The CDR3 nucleotides are TGTGCCAGCAGTACCGGGACACCTGTCTATGGCTACACCTTC. Translated: CASSTGTPVYGYTF. The V gene is TRBV28, the J gene TRBJ1-2, with a possible D match to TRBD1 (6 bases). Trimming removed 5 bases at V and 4 bases at J, with 14 bases between. The CDR3 length is 14 residues. From germline, CDR1 is MDHEN and CDR2 SYDVKM.

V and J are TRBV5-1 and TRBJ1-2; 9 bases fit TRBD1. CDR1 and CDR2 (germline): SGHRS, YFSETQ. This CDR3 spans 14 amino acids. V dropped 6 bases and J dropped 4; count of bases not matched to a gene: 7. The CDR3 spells CASTQTGGGYGYTF. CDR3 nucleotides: TGCGCCAGCACTCAGACAGGGGGAGGCTATGGCTACACCTTC.

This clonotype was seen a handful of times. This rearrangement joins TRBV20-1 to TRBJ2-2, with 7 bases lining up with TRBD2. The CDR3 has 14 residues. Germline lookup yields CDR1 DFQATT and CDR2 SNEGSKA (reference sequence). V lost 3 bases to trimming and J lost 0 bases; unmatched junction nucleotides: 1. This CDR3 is CSASGLANTGELFF. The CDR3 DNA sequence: TGCAGTGCTAGCGGACTAGCGAACACCGGGGAGCTGTTTTTT.

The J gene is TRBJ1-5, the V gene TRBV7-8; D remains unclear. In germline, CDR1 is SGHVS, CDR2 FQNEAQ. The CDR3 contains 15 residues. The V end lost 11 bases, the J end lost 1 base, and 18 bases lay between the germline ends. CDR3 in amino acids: CARGGHRRSNQPQHF. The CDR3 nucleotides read TGTGCCCGCGGAGGGCATCGACGGAGCAATCAGCCCCAGCATTTT.

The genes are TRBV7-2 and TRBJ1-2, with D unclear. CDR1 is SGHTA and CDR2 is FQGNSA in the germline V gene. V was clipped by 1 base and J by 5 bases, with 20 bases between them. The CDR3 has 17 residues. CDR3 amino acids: CASSLGSGRQSGYGYTF. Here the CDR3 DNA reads TGTGCCAGCAGCTTAGGCTCCGGACGGCAGAGCGGGTATGGCTACACCTTC.

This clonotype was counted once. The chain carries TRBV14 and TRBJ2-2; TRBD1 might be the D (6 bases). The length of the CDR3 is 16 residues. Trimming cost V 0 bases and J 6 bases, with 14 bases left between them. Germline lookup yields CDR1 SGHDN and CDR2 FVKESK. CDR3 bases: TGTGCCAGCAGCCAAGAATTGGGGGCCTACGCCGGGGAGCTGTTTTTT. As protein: CASSQELGAYAGELFF.

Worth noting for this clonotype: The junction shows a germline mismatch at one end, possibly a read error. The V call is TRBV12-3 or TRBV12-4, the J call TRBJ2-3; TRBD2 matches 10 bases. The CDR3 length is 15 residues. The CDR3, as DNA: TGTGCCTGCAGCCCCGGGACTAGCGTCACAGATACGCAGTATTTT. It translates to CACSPGTSVTDTQYF.

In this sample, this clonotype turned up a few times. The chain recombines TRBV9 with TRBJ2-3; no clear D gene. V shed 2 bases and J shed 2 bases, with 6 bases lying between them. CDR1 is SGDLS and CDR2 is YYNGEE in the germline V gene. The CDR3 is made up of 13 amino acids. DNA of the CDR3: TGTGCCAGCAGCGTGGCTAACACAGATACGCAGTATTTT. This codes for CASSVANTDTQYF.

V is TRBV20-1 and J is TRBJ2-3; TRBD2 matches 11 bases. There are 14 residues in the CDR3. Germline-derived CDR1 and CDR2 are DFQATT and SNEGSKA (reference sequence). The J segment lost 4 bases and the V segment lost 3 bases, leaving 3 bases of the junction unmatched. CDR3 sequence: CSASRLAGSDTQYF. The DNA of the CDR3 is TGCAGTGCTAGTCGACTAGCGGGGTCAGATACGCAGTATTTT.

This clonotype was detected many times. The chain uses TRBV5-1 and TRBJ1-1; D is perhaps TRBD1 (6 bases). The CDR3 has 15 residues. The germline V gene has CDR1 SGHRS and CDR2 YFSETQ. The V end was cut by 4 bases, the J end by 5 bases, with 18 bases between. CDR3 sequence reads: CASSLGAGESTEAFF. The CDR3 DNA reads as TGCGCCAGCAGCCTGGGGGCAGGGGAAAGTACTGAAGCTTTCTTT.

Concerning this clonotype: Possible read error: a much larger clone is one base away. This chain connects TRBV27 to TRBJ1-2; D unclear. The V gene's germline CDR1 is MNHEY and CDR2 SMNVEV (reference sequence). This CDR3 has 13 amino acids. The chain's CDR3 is CASSLTSNHGYTF. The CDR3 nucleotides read TGTGCCAGCAGTTTAACGAGTAACCATGGCTACACCTTC.

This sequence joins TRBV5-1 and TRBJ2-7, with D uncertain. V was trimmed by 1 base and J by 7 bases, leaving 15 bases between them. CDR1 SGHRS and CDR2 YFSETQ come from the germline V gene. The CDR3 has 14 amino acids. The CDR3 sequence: CASSLQSIYNEQYF. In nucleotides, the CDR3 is TGCGCCAGCAGCTTGCAATCTATCTACAATGAGCAGTACTTC.

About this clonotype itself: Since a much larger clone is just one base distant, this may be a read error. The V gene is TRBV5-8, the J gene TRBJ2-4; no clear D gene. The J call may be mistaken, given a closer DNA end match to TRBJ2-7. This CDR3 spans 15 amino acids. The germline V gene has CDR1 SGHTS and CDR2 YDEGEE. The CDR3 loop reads CASSLVWIKTYEQYF. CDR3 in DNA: TGTGCCAGCAGCTTGGTTTGGATAAAGACCTACGAGCAGTACTTC.

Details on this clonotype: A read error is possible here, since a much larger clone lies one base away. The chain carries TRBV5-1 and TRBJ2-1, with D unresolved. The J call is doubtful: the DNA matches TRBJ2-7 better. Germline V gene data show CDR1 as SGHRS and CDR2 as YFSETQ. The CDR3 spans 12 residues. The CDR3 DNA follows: TGCGCCAGCAGCTTTAGGAGCAATGAGCAGTACTTC. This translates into CASSFRSNEQYF.

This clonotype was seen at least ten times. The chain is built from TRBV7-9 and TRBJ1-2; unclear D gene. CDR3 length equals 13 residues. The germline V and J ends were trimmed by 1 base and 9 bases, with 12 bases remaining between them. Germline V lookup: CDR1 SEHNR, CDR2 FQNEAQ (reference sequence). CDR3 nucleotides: TGTGCCAGCAGCTTAGGGTCCCAGGCCCGCTACACCTTC. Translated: CASSLGSQARYTF. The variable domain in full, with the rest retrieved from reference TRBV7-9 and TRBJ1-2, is DTGVSQNPRHKITKRGQNVTFRCDPISEHNRLYWYRQTLGQGPEFLTYFQNEAQLEKSRLLSDRFSAERPKGSFSTLEIQRTEQGDSAMYLCASSLGSQARYTFGSGTRLTVV.

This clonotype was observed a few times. CDR3 amino acids: CASIRAGGGADTQYF. The DNA of the CDR3 is TGTGCCAGCATCCGAGCGGGGGGCGGCGCAGATACGCAGTATTTT. The chain combines TRBV6-2 or TRBV6-3 with TRBJ2-3; TRBD2 agrees at 9 bases. CDR3 size: 15 residues. Trimming at V came to 7 bases and at J to 4 bases, leaving 9 bases not matched to a gene. The germline V gene encodes CDR1 MNHEY and CDR2 SVGEGT.

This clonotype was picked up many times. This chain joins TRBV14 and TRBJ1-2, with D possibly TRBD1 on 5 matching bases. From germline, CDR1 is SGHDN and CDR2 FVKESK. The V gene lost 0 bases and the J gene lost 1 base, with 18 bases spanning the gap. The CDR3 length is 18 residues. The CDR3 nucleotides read TGTGCCAGCAGCCAAGAAGGCAGGGCGTCGGATATTAACTATGGCTACACCTTC. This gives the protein CASSQEGRASDINYGYTF.

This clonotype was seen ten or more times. DNA of the CDR3: TGTGCCAGCGCTCTGGGGCAAATATCCTACGAGCAGTACTTC. This codes for CASALGQISYEQYF. The rearrangement joins TRBV7-8 to TRBJ2-7, with D maybe TRBD1 (5 bases). Germline values: CDR1 SGHVS, CDR2 FQNEAQ. The V gene lost 8 bases and the J gene lost 1 base, with 15 bases spanning the gap. This CDR3 has 14 residues.

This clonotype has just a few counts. The CDR3 region has the DNA TGTGCCAGCTCACCATCTTACAGATTAGCGGGGCAAGAGACCCAGTACTTC. As protein: CASSPSYRLAGQETQYF. The chain combines TRBV18 with TRBJ2-5; TRBD2 aligns across 8 bases. CDR1 KGHSH and CDR2 LQKENI come from the germline V gene. The ends lost 2 bases at V and 2 bases at J; junction bases unmatched: 10. The CDR3 extends over 17 amino acids.

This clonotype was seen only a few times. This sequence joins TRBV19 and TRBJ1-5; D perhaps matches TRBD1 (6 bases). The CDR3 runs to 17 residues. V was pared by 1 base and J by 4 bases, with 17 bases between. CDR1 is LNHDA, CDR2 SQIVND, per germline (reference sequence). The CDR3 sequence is CASSIVGGGAQNQPQHF. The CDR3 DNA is TGTGCCAGTAGTATAGTAGGGGGGGGCGCCCAAAATCAGCCCCAGCATTTT.

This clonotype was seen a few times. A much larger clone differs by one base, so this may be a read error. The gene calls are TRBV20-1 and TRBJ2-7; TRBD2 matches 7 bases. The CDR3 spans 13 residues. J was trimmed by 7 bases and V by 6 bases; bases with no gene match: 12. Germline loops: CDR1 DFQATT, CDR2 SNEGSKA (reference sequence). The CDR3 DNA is TGCAGTGCGGGGCGGGGGTTCTACAATGAGCAGTACTTC. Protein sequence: CSAGRGFYNEQYF.